This T cell receptor (beta chain) was documented in a study of blood T cell repertoires in COVID-19. For the study at large: PBMCs, B-cell-depleted T cells, or T cells were the source of the cDNA or gDNA that made up the material.

As processed by the authors: Researchers report that nucleated cell counts were estimated from reference gene primer amplification. Data came from immunoSEQ multiplex PCR; TCRdb stores just in-frame clones and leaves some out. Clone size and the V and J calls come from that table; the DNA yielded D and trimming. The sample includes tens of thousands of clones, roughly 87% of them seen just once. V dropped 5 bases and J dropped 1; count of bases not matched to a gene: 1. This CDR3 contains 13 residues. Per the germline V gene, CDR1 is SQVTM and CDR2 is ANQGSEA. This clonotype was obtained from a man aged 18 to 30 with COVID-19, enrolled during active disease. Material for sequencing was peripheral blood. J is TRBJ2-7 and V is TRBV29-1; TRBD2 aligns across 11 bases. The CDR3: CSVLAGGSYEQYF. The CDR3 nucleotides are TGCAGCGTTCTAGCGGGAGGTTCCTACGAGCAGTACTTC.